Given below is one T cell receptor beta chain in context. Its matching antigen is unknown. Repertoires were generated with immunoSEQ multiplex PCR, while TCRdb's copy carries only in-frame clones and drops some. This sample has about 40,000 clones, with around 88% found just once. The source of the sample is a study of T cells in narcolepsy. Study-wide findings and caveats: Autoreactive clone sequences were missing from some blood memory CD4+ repertoires.

The specimen sequenced was CD45RA- memory CD4+ T cells from PBMCs. The origin of this receptor is a human donor with narcolepsy.

The CDR3 region has the DNA TGTGCTAGTGGTTGGGACGCTTTGGGGCGTTCGGAGACCCAGTACTTC. The encoded protein is CASGWDALGRSETQYF. The chain is built from TRBV12-5 and TRBJ2-5, with D perhaps matching TRBD1 or TRBD2 (5 bases each). Per germline, CDR1 LGHNT and CDR2 FRNRAP. The CDR3 sequence is 16 residues long. V gave up 4 bases and J gave up 5 bases, with 20 bases separating them. Filled out from reference TRBV12-5 and TRBJ2-5, the complete variable domain reads DARVTQTPRHKVTEMGQEVTMRCQPILGHNTVFWYRQTMMQGLELLAYFRNRAPLDDSGMPKDRFSAEMPDATLATLKIQPSEPRDSAVYFCASGWDALGRSETQYFGPGTRLLVL.